The 31 T cell receptor beta chains below all came from one sample that was sequenced in a study of T cells expressing NK-cell markers. TCRdb reprocessed the 5' RACE reads and reports one entry per CDR3 protein, with no DNA. In total, the table holds some 750 distinct CDR3 sequences. The sequencing sample was made of blood T cells: a sorted CD56 or NKG2C T cell subset, CD4+ or CD8+ T cells, or bulk PBMC T cells (not recorded which). Receptors were obtained from a woman aged 18-35 years in good health.

This rearrangement joins TRBV9 to TRBJ2-5; lacking DNA, the TRBD1 call made by TCRdb goes unchecked. Germline CDR1 reads SGDLS; CDR2 reads YYNGEE. The CDR3 totals 15 residues. The CDR3 protein is CASSSFGGLAETQYF.

This sequence joins TRBV20-1 and TRBJ2-7; the TRBD1 assignment by TCRdb is unverifiable without DNA. The germline CDR1 and CDR2 sequences are DFQATT and SNEGSKA (reference sequence). This CDR3 region has 14 residues. CDR3 in amino acids: CSARDLGHLYEQYF.

This sequence joins TRBV11-2 and TRBJ2-7. The V gene's germline CDR1 is SGHAT and CDR2 FQNNGV. The CDR3 is made up of 12 amino acids. The CDR3 is CASSLGTYEQYF.

Considering frequency, this clonotype is medium-sized. The chain carries TRBV12-3 or TRBV12-4 and TRBJ2-1. There are 14 residues in the CDR3. This chain's CDR3 is CASTVASPYNEQFF.

The chain employs TRBV27 and TRBJ2-7. Germline loops: CDR1 MNHEY, CDR2 SMNVEV (reference sequence). This CDR3 has 13 amino acids. CDR3 residues: CASSYSVFYEQYF.

This chain uses TRBV3-1 with TRBJ1-1. The CDR3 covers 16 residues. Germline CDR1 and CDR2: LGHDT and YNNKEL (reference sequence). CDR3 sequence reads: CASSQEIRQKNTEAFF.

The chain has TRBV4-3 and TRBJ2-3; the TRBD2 assignment by TCRdb is unverifiable without DNA. The CDR3 consists of 20 residues. Germline V gene lookup returns CDR1 LGHNA and CDR2 YSLEER. CDR3: CASSQERWLAPVSSTDTQYF.

The chain combines TRBV7-9 with TRBJ1-2; with no DNA, the TCRdb D assignment of TRBD1 cannot be verified. This CDR3 has 15 amino acids. Germline V CDR1 and CDR2: SEHNR, FQNEAQ (reference sequence). The CDR3 loop is CASSPPAGISYGYTF.

This chain links TRBV4-3 with TRBJ1-4; TCRdb calls TRBD1, which cannot be checked without DNA. The CDR3 totals 18 residues. Germline CDR1 reads LGHNA; CDR2 reads YSLEER. The CDR3 loop reads CASSQGQSAYRGDEKLFF.

Its frequency marks this clonotype as medium-sized (0.01 to 0.1%). J is TRBJ2-5 and V is TRBV25-1; checking the TCRdb D call of TRBD1 is not possible without DNA. The CDR3 runs 18 residues. Germline V CDR1 and CDR2: MGHDK, SYGVNS. The chain's CDR3 is CASSELMLNGALQETQYF.

The chain links TRBV5-4 to TRBJ1-2; TCRdb proposes TRBD1, but this gene call is untestable without DNA. CDR3 length equals 15 residues. Germline V gene sequence: CDR1 SGHNT, CDR2 YYREEE (reference sequence). The CDR3 sequence: CASSLVRDSIYGYTF. The whole variable domain, remainder taken from reference TRBV5-4 and TRBJ1-2, is ETGVTQSPTHLIKTRGQQVTLRCSSQSGHNTVSWYQQALGQGPQFIFQYYREEENGRGNFPPRFSGLQFPNYSSELNVNALELDDSALYLCASSLVRDSIYGYTFGSGTRLTVV.

The V call is TRBV10-1, the J call TRBJ1-4. The CDR3 spans 16 residues. CDR1 WNHNN and CDR2 SYGVQD come from the germline V gene (reference sequence). The CDR3: CASSERLAGENEKLFF.

This sequence joins TRBV25-1 and TRBJ1-1; TCRdb names TRBD1, which stays unverified in the absence of DNA. There are 15 residues in the CDR3. CDR1 is MGHDK and CDR2 is SYGVNS in the germline V gene. The CDR3 loop is CATLGDKARNTEAFF.

The chain couples TRBV27 to TRBJ1-2; TCRdb lists TRBD1, though no DNA is available to test this call. This CDR3 comprises 19 residues. Germline V CDR1 and CDR2: MNHEY, SMNVEV (reference sequence). CDR3 residues: CASSIVWDRTFTPEYGYTF.

The CDR3 region is CASSQEDLAGAYEQFF. This chain uses TRBV14 with TRBJ2-1; there is no DNA to check the TCRdb D call of TRBD2. From germline, CDR1 is SGHDN and CDR2 FVKESK. The CDR3 sequence is 16 residues long.

This chain uses TRBV12-5 with TRBJ2-7; without DNA, the TCRdb call of TRBD2 cannot be checked. The CDR3 spans 17 residues. Germline assignment: CDR1 LGHNT and CDR2 FRNRAP. The CDR3 sequence is CASGLPVVGTNSYEQYF.

CDR3 amino acids: CASSVPGLAGRRAQYF. This chain joins TRBV7-2 and TRBJ2-3; no DNA is available, so the TRBD2 call from TCRdb remains unchecked. Germline V gene lookup returns CDR1 SGHTA and CDR2 FQGNSA. The CDR3 covers 16 residues. The variable domain in full, with the rest retrieved from reference TRBV7-2 and TRBJ2-3, is GAGVSQSPSNKVTEKGKDVELRCDPISGHTALYWYRQSLGQGLEFLIYFQGNSAPDKSGLPSDRFSAERTGGSVSTLTIQRTQQEDSAVYLCASSVPGLAGRRAQYFGPGTRLTVL.

V and J are TRBV10-2 and TRBJ2-7; checking the TCRdb D call of TRBD2 is not possible without DNA. In germline, CDR1 is WSHSY, CDR2 SAAADI. This CDR3 region has 12 residues. The CDR3 here is CASTGRHYEQYF.

The chain uses TRBV12-3 or TRBV12-4 and TRBJ1-5. The CDR3 runs to 14 residues. The CDR3: CASSLGGSNQPQHF.

V and J are TRBV2 and TRBJ1-5; with no DNA, the TCRdb D assignment of TRBD1 cannot be verified. The CDR3 covers 15 residues. Germline values: CDR1 SNHLY, CDR2 FYNNEI. CDR3 amino acids: CASIEGSHSNQPQHF. Filled out from reference TRBV2 and TRBJ1-5, the complete variable domain reads EPEVTQTPSHQVTQMGQEVILRCVPISNHLYFYWYRQILGQKVEFLVSFYNNEISEKSEIFDDQFSVERPDGSNFTLKIRSTKLEDSAMYFCASIEGSHSNQPQHFGDGTRLSIL.

The CDR3 sequence: CASSLTPSDTQYF. The chain couples TRBV7-9 to TRBJ2-3. CDR1 is SEHNR, CDR2 FQNEAQ, per germline (reference sequence). The CDR3 covers 13 residues.

This sequence joins TRBV5-6 and TRBJ2-4; checking the TCRdb D call of TRBD1 is not possible without DNA. Germline V gene sequence: CDR1 SGHDT, CDR2 YYEEEE. This CDR3 has 16 residues. The CDR3 protein is CASSSMTGWPKNIQYF.

The rearrangement links TRBV2 to TRBJ2-7; TCRdb reports TRBD1, a call that lacks DNA to check it against. This CDR3 spans 17 amino acids. Germline CDR1 and CDR2: SNHLY and FYNNEI. The CDR3 reads CASSEALDPRPIYEQYF. Full variable domain (outside the CDR3, taken from reference TRBV2 and TRBJ2-7): EPEVTQTPSHQVTQMGQEVILRCVPISNHLYFYWYRQILGQKVEFLVSFYNNEISEKSEIFDDQFSVERPDGSNFTLKIRSTKLEDSAMYFCASSEALDPRPIYEQYFGPGTRLTVT.

The chain combines TRBV12-3 or TRBV12-4 with TRBJ1-1. The CDR3 length is 14 residues. The CDR3 is CASSLAARNTEAFF.

The V call is TRBV6-2 or TRBV6-3, the J call TRBJ2-1; TCRdb outputs TRBD1, but without DNA this stays unchecked. CDR3 length equals 15 residues. Germline V gene sequence: CDR1 MNHEY, CDR2 SVGEGT. CDR3 protein: CASSYSGTGGYEQFF.

The V and J genes are TRBV24-1 and TRBJ2-2; TCRdb indicates TRBD2, and absent DNA this call remains unverified. The CDR3 is 13 residues long. Germline V gene lookup returns CDR1 KGHDR and CDR2 SFDVKD. CDR3: CATRAPNTGELFF.

The rearrangement joins TRBV5-1 to TRBJ2-7; TCRdb picks TRBD2, but there is no DNA to check that call. The germline CDR1 and CDR2 sequences are SGHRS and YFSETQ. There are 14 residues in the CDR3. This CDR3 is CASSLVGPDYEQYF.

The chain uses TRBV2 and TRBJ2-3; TCRdb returns TRBD1, unconfirmable since there is no DNA. The CDR3 sequence is 17 residues long. Germline CDR1 SNHLY, CDR2 FYNNEI. CDR3 protein: CASHSDQRGGYTDTQYF.

V is TRBV20-1 and J is TRBJ2-7; TCRdb indicates TRBD2, and absent DNA this call remains unverified. The CDR3 is 15 amino acids. Looked up from germline, CDR1 is DFQATT and CDR2 is SNEGSKA (reference sequence). CDR3 amino acids: CSARDLALPRNEQYF.

This chain uses TRBV12-3 or TRBV12-4 with TRBJ2-7. The CDR3 is made up of 12 amino acids. The CDR3 spells CASSLSGYEQYF.

The V and J genes are TRBV20-1 and TRBJ1-1; TCRdb lists TRBD1, though no DNA is available to test this call. Germline assignment: CDR1 DFQATT and CDR2 SNEGSKA (reference sequence). The length of the CDR3 is 12 residues. The CDR3 loop is CSADQGNTEAFF.